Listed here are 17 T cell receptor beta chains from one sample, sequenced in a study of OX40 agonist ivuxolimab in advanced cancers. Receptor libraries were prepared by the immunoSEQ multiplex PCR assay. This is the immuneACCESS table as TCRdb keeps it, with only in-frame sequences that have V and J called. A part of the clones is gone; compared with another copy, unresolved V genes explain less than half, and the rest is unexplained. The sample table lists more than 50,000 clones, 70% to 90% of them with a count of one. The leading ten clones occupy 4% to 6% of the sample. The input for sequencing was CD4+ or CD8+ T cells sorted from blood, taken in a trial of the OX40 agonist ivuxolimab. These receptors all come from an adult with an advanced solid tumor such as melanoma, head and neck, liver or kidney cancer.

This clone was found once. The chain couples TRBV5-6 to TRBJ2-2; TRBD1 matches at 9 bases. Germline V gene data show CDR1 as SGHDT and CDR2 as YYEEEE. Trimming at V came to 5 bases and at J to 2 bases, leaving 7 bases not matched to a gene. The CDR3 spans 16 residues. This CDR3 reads CASSPGTGRNTGELFF. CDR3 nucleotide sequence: TGTGCCAGCAGTCCCGGGACAGGGAGAAACACCGGGGAGCTGTTTTTT.

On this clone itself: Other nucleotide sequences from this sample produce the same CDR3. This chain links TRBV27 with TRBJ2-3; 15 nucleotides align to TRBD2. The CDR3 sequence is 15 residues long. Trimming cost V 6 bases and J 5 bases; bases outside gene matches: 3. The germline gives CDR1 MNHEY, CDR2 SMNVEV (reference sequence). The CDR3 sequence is CASSPGLAGGDTQYF. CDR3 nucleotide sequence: TGTGCCAGCAGCCCGGGACTAGCGGGAGGAGATACGCAGTATTTT.

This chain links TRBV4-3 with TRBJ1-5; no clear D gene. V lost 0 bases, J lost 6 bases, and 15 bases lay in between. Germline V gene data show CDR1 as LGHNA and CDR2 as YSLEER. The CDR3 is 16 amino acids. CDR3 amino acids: CASSQDFLQNGQPQHF. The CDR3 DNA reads TGCGCCAGCAGCCAAGATTTTTTACAGAACGGTCAGCCCCAGCATTTT.

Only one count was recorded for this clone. CDR3 coding DNA: TGCGCCAGCAGCCAAGTATATAGCCCGGGGACTTTCTTT. It codes for CASSQVYSPGTFF. The chain carries TRBV4-1 and TRBJ1-1; D remains ambiguous. CDR1 MGHRA and CDR2 YSYEKL come from the germline V gene. The V end lost 1 base, the J end lost 12 bases, and 15 bases lay between the germline ends. The CDR3 runs 13 residues.

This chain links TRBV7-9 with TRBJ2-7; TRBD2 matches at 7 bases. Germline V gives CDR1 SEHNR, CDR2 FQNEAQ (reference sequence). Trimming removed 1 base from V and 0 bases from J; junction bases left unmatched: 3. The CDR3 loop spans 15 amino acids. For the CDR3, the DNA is TGTGCCAGCAGCTTAGGGGGGGGAAGCTCCTACGAGCAGTACTTC. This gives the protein CASSLGGGSSYEQYF.

The CDR3 nucleotides are TGCAGCGTTGGTCCCCGGCAGGCCTATGGCTACACCTTC. This translates into CSVGPRQAYGYTF. V usage is TRBV29-1 and J usage is TRBJ1-2; no definite D call. Trimming stripped 4 bases from V and 4 bases from J, with 13 bases between. Germline V gives CDR1 SQVTM, CDR2 ANQGSEA. CDR3 size: 13 residues. Based on the CDR3 plus reference TRBV29-1 and TRBJ1-2, the full variable domain is SAVISQKPSRDICQRGTSLTIQCQVDSQVTMMFWYRQQPGQSLTLIATANQGSEATYESGFVIDKFPISRPNLTFSTLTVSNMSPEDSSIYLCSVGPRQAYGYTFGSGTRLTVV.

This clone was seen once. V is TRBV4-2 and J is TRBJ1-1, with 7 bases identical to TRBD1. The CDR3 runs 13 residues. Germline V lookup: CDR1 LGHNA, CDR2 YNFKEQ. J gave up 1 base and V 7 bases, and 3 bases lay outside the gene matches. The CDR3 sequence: CASTQGGNTEAFF. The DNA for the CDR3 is TGTGCCAGCACCCAGGGGGGGAACACTGAAGCTTTCTTT.

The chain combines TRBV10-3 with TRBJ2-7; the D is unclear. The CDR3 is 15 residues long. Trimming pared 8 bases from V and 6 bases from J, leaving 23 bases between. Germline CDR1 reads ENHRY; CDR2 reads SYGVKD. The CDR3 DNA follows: TGTGCCATCTCCCCTATCGGCCCCTACGGGCCCGAGCAGTACTTC. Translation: CAISPIGPYGPEQYF.

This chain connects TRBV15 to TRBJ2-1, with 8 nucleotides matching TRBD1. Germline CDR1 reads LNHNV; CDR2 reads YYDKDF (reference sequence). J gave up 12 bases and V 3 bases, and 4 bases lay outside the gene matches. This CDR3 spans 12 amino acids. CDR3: CATSRFGQGQFF. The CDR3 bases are TGTGCCACCAGCAGGTTCGGACAGGGGCAGTTCTTC.

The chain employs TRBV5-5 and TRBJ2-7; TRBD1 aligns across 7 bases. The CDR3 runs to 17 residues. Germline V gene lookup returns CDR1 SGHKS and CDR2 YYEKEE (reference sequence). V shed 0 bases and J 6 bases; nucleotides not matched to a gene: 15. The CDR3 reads CASSLADPGRGSGEQYF. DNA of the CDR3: TGTGCCAGCAGCTTGGCGGATCCTGGCAGGGGGTCGGGCGAGCAGTACTTC. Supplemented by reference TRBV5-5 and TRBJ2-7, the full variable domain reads DAGVTQSPTHLIKTRGQQVTLRCSPISGHKSVSWYQQVLGQGPQFIFQYYEKEERGRGNFPDRFSARQFPNYSSELNVNALLLGDSALYLCASSLADPGRGSGEQYFGPGTRLTVT.

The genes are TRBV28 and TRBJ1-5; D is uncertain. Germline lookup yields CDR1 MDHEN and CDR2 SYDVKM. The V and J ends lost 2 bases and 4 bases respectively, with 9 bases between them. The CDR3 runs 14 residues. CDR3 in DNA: TGTGCCAGCAGTTTAAAGGGATTTAATCAGCCCCAGCATTTT. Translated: CASSLKGFNQPQHF.

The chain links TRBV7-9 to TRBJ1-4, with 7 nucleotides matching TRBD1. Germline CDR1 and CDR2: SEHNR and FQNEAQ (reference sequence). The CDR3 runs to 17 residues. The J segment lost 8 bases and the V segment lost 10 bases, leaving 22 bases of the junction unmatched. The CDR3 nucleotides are TGTGCCACTCCAGAAGGGACAGATCAAATCAAGGCCGAAAAACTGTTTTTT. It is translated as CATPEGTDQIKAEKLFF.

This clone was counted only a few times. DNA for the CDR3: TGTGCCAGCAGCACTAGCCTGGGACTAGAAGAGACCCAGTACTTC. Amino acid sequence: CASSTSLGLEETQYF. The chain links TRBV9 to TRBJ2-5; TRBD2 matches 8 bases. The V and J ends lost 4 bases and 3 bases, in that order; junction bases with no gene match: 8. The CDR3 is made up of 15 amino acids. Per the germline V gene, CDR1 is SGDLS and CDR2 is YYNGEE.

This CDR3 is CASSLETGRMNTEAFF. CDR3 coding DNA: TGTGCCAGCAGTTTAGAGACAGGACGGATGAACACTGAAGCTTTCTTT. The J gene is TRBJ1-1, the V gene TRBV28, with a possible D match to TRBD1 (6 bases). The V end lost 2 bases, the J end lost 0 bases, and 13 bases lay between the germline ends. This CDR3 comprises 16 residues. CDR1 is MDHEN and CDR2 is SYDVKM in the germline V gene.

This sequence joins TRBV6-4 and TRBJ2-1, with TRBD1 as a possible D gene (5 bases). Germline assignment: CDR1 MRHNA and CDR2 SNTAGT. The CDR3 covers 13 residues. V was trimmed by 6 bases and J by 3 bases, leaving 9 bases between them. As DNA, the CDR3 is TGTGCCAGCAGCGCCGACAGCTACAATGAGCAGTTCTTC. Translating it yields CASSADSYNEQFF.

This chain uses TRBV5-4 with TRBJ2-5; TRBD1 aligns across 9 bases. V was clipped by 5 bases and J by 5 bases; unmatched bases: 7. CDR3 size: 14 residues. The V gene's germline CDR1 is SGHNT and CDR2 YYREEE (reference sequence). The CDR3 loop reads CASRRDRESETQYF. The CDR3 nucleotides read TGTGCCAGCAGGAGGGACAGGGAATCGGAGACCCAGTACTTC.

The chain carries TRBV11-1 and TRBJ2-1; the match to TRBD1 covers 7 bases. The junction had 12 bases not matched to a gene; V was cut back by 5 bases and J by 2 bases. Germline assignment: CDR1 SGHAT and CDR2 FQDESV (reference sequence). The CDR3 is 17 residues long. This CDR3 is CASSPGGRVTTYNEQFF. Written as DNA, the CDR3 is TGTGCCAGCAGCCCAGGGGGTAGGGTTACCACCTACAATGAGCAGTTCTTC.